These 20 T cell receptor beta chains were all obtained from the same sample, sequenced in a study of T cell repertoires in cytomegalovirus infection. Antigen specificity for these receptors is unknown. A single record per CDR3 protein comes from TCRdb applying MiXCR to the reads. The table records around 570,000 distinct CDR3 sequences, under 45% of them present only once. Sequencing used cultured PBMCs, obtained from culture after CMV antigen stimulation. The receptors derive from a human donor in good health (CMV status not recorded). Some clones in this sample may be carry-over from other donors' samples.

This chain uses TRBV10-3 with TRBJ1-4; D uncertain. This CDR3 comprises 14 residues. V dropped 2 bases and J dropped 0 bases, with 4 bases sitting between them. Germline lookup yields CDR1 ENHRY and CDR2 SYGVKD. CDR3 sequence reads: CAISETPTNEKLFF. The CDR3 DNA reads as TGTGCCATCAGTGAGACACCAACTAATGAAAAACTGTTTTTT.

This clonotype was recorded only once. V gene TRBV6-2 or TRBV6-3 combines with J gene TRBJ2-3; D not resolved. The CDR3 consists of 15 residues. The germline V gene has CDR1 MNHEY and CDR2 SVGEGT. Trimming shortened V by 6 bases and J by 4 bases, and 17 bases separated the two germline ends. The CDR3: CASSCWCRQADTQYF. The CDR3 DNA follows: TGTGCCAGCAGCTGTTGGTGCAGGCAGGCAGATACGCAGTATTTT.

The V gene is TRBV6-4, the J gene TRBJ1-1; D is ambiguous. The CDR3 covers 10 residues. Trimming took off 3 bases at V and 7 bases at J, with 3 bases between the two ends. CDR1 is MRHNA and CDR2 is SNTAGT in the germline V gene. CDR3 in DNA: TGTGCCAGCAGTGAAAATGAAGCTTTCTTT. This codes for CASSENEAFF.

V gene TRBV2 combines with J gene TRBJ2-7; tentative D call: TRBD1 (5 bases). Trimming pared 9 bases from V and 1 base from J, leaving 13 bases between. CDR3 length equals 13 residues. Germline values: CDR1 SNHLY, CDR2 FYNNEI. The CDR3: CASGREQSYEQYF. In DNA form, the CDR3 reads TGTGCCAGTGGCAGGGAACAATCCTACGAGCAGTACTTC. Full variable domain (missing parts from reference TRBV2 and TRBJ2-7): EPEVTQTPSHQVTQMGQEVILRCVPISNHLYFYWYRQILGQKVEFLVSFYNNEISEKSEIFDDQFSVERPDGSNFTLKIRSTKLEDSAMYFCASGREQSYEQYFGPGTRLTVT.

The J gene is TRBJ2-7, the V gene TRBV6-1; D unresolved. Germline CDR1 MNHNS, CDR2 SASEGT. Trimming cost V 1 base and J 2 bases, with 21 bases left between them. This CDR3 contains 18 residues. The DNA of the CDR3 is TGTGCCAGCAGTGAAGTTTTTACTGGCCTACTACTGACCTACGAGCAGTACTTC. Amino acid sequence: CASSEVFTGLLLTYEQYF.

This rearrangement joins TRBV7-6 to TRBJ2-7, with 9 bases fitting TRBD2. The V and J ends lost 2 bases and 2 bases, in that order; junction bases with no gene match: 7. The CDR3 sequence is 16 residues long. Germline V gene sequence: CDR1 SGHVS, CDR2 FNYEAQ. DNA of the CDR3: TGTGCCAGCAGCTTAAATAGCGGGAGAGGGGCCTACGAGCAGTACTTC. Protein sequence: CASSLNSGRGAYEQYF.

This clonotype appeared a few times. CDR3 in DNA: TGTGCCAGCAGTTACGGAATAGATGAAGCTTTCTTT. Its translation is CASSYGIDEAFF. The V call is TRBV6-2 or TRBV6-3, the J call TRBJ1-1; D uncertain. Trimming cost V 2 bases and J 7 bases, with 8 bases left between them. The length of the CDR3 is 12 residues. Germline loops: CDR1 MNHEY, CDR2 SVGEGT.

This clonotype occurred once. This chain uses TRBV20-1 with TRBJ1-1, with D possibly being TRBD1 (5 bases). The CDR3 is made up of 13 amino acids. Germline assignment: CDR1 DFQATT and CDR2 SNEGSKA (reference sequence). Deletions cut 3 bases from V and 4 bases from J, with 12 bases between. For the CDR3, the DNA is TGCAGTGCTAGTTTAAGTGGGGGCACTGAAGCTTTCTTT. It translates to CSASLSGGTEAFF.

The chain uses TRBV29-1 and TRBJ2-5; D is perhaps TRBD1 or TRBD2 (5 bases each). Trimming stripped 0 bases from V and 0 bases from J, with 8 bases between. The CDR3 runs to 14 residues. CDR1 is SQVTM, CDR2 ANQGSEA, per germline. The CDR3 region has the DNA TGCAGCGTTGAAGATGGGGGATACCAAGAGACCCAGTACTTC. Protein sequence: CSVEDGGYQETQYF.

This clonotype was detected a few times. The chain employs TRBV7-2 and TRBJ2-1; 9 positions match TRBD1. V lost 5 bases to trimming and J lost 8 bases; unmatched junction nucleotides: 13. This CDR3 comprises 16 residues. Germline-derived CDR1 and CDR2 are SGHTA and FQGNSA. CDR3 in DNA: TGTGCCAGCAGCGTAGGATACAGGGGGCGCGGCGATGAGCAGTTCTTC. This translates into CASSVGYRGRGDEQFF.

This clonotype was counted a few times. The chain combines TRBV11-1 with TRBJ1-6; perhaps TRBD1 as D (5 bases). Germline V gene data show CDR1 as SGHAT and CDR2 as FQDESV (reference sequence). The V end lost 5 bases, the J end lost 6 bases, and 20 bases lay between the germline ends. The CDR3 sequence is 17 residues long. Here the CDR3 reads CASSENSWGKSNSPLHF. For the CDR3, the DNA is TGTGCCAGCAGCGAAAATTCCTGGGGGAAAAGTAATTCACCCCTCCACTTT.

This sequence joins TRBV20-1 and TRBJ2-1, with unresolved D. Trimming removed 5 bases at V and 0 bases at J, with 14 bases between. Germline CDR1 DFQATT, CDR2 SNEGSKA (reference sequence). The CDR3 sequence is 15 residues long. CDR3 region: CSAVYSRSSYNEQFF. As DNA, the CDR3 is TGCAGTGCTGTCTACAGCCGTAGCTCCTACAATGAGCAGTTCTTC.

The chain recombines TRBV4-3 with TRBJ2-3; TRBD1 might be the D (5 bases). The CDR3 has 16 residues. Trimming pared 3 bases from V and 6 bases from J, leaving 19 bases between. CDR1 and CDR2 from the germline V gene are LGHNA and YSLEER. The CDR3, as DNA: TGCGCCAGCAGCCAGATAGACAGCCAGGGCGCCGATACGCAGTATTTT. Its translation: CASSQIDSQGADTQYF.

The chain uses TRBV5-6 and TRBJ2-5; D is unresolved. The CDR3 covers 14 residues. Germline CDR1 SGHDT, CDR2 YYEEEE. V was cut by 3 bases and J by 5 bases, with 14 bases left in between. The CDR3 nucleotides are TGTGCCAGCAGCTCCCCCACCGCGGCGGAGACCCAGTACTTC. It translates to CASSSPTAAETQYF.

This clonotype was found many times. This chain connects TRBV7-8 to TRBJ2-3; 12 positions agree with TRBD2. Trimming at V came to 8 bases and at J to 2 bases, leaving 14 bases not matched to a gene. CDR1 and CDR2 (germline): SGHVS, FQNEAQ. The CDR3 covers 18 residues. The CDR3 here is CASWPLASGRAHTDTQYF. The DNA for the CDR3 is TGTGCCAGCTGGCCATTGGCTAGCGGGAGGGCCCACACAGATACGCAGTATTTT.

At least ten counts were recorded for this clonotype. In DNA, the CDR3 is TGTGCCAGCAGCTGGGGGGACCAAGAGACCCAGTACTTC. Amino acids: CASSWGDQETQYF. V is TRBV7-2 and J is TRBJ2-5; D possibly corresponds to TRBD2 (6 bases). This CDR3 is 13 amino acids long. Trimming stripped 4 bases from V and 0 bases from J, with 6 bases between. Germline V lookup: CDR1 SGHTA, CDR2 FQGNSA.

Only a few counts were recorded for this clonotype. The chain recombines TRBV5-6 with TRBJ1-6; D is unclear. With 3 bases removed from V and 7 bases from J, the gap between germline ends came to 17 bases. Germline-derived CDR1 and CDR2 are SGHDT and YYEEEE. This CDR3 is built from 16 residues. CDR3 in amino acids: CASSWNFGPGNSPLHF. As DNA, the CDR3 is TGTGCCAGCAGCTGGAACTTCGGACCTGGGAATTCACCCCTCCACTTT.

CDR3 nucleotides: TGCGCCAGCAGCATCAGGACAGGGGAGGCAGATACGCAGTATTTT. Translated, it gives CASSIRTGEADTQYF. The chain couples TRBV5-1 to TRBJ2-3; the match to TRBD1 covers 9 bases. CDR1 and CDR2 from the germline V gene are SGHRS and YFSETQ. V lost 4 bases, J lost 4 bases, and 7 bases stayed unmatched. The CDR3 has 15 residues.

This clonotype was observed a few times. The chain joins TRBV6-6 to TRBJ1-2; tentative D call: TRBD1 (6 bases). The CDR3 consists of 16 residues. The V and J ends lost 0 bases and 4 bases respectively, with 15 bases between them. Germline V gives CDR1 MNHNY, CDR2 SVGAGI (reference sequence). The CDR3 here is CASSYSITRGSYGYTF. The CDR3, as DNA: TGTGCCAGCAGTTACTCGATCACTAGGGGGTCCTATGGCTACACCTTC.

In this sample, this clonotype turned up a few times. The V gene is TRBV29-1, the J gene TRBJ2-6; D gene uncertain. Trimming shortened V by 5 bases and J by 0 bases, and 11 bases separated the two germline ends. The CDR3 runs to 15 residues. Germline values: CDR1 SQVTM, CDR2 ANQGSEA. Here the CDR3 DNA reads TGCAGCGTTCAAGCCGCCGGCTCTGGGGCCAACGTCCTGACTTTC. Translation: CSVQAAGSGANVLTF.